The 31 T cell receptor beta chains in this list originate from one sample, sequenced in a study of blood T cells in healthy people across ages. Combining a sample-barcoded 5' primer with a J-beta primer mix, a second PCR ran for 7 to 11 cycles. TCRdb re-analysed the 5' RACE reads in MiXCR, keeping a single row per CDR3 protein. The table includes 1 million to 1.2 million distinct CDR3 sequences, 30% to 40% detected once. Sequenced input: blood. Receptor source: a young man in good health.

This clonotype came up a few times. This chain uses TRBV27 with TRBJ1-2, with 12 bases fitting TRBD1. The CDR3 spans 16 residues. Germline loops: CDR1 MNHEY, CDR2 SMNVEV (reference sequence). Trimming cost V 5 bases and J 3 bases; bases outside gene matches: 7. The DNA of the CDR3 is TGTGCCAGCAGTAGCAGCGGGACAGGGGGCCACTATGGCTACACCTTC. Translating it yields CASSSSGTGGHYGYTF.

V gene TRBV4-3 combines with J gene TRBJ2-2; 8 bases agree with TRBD1. This CDR3 contains 16 residues. Germline trimming cut 1 base from V and 1 base from J; bases unmatched to any gene: 2. The germline CDR1 and CDR2 sequences are LGHNA and YSLEER. The CDR3 DNA sequence: TGCGCCAGCAGCCAAGCAGGGGGCCTGAACACCGGGGAGCTGTTTTTT. It encodes CASSQAGGLNTGELFF.

Note on this clonotype: A much larger clone differs by one base, so this may be a read error. The chain couples TRBV7-2 to TRBJ2-1; tentatively, D is TRBD2 (5 bases). CDR3 length: 12 residues. CDR1 and CDR2 from the germline V gene are SGHTA and FQGNSA. Trimming took 4 bases from V and 7 from J, leaving 8 bases between them. The CDR3 here is CASSWSGNEQFF. CDR3 DNA sequence: TGTGCCAGCAGCTGGTCGGGGAATGAGCAGTTCTTC.

This clonotype was picked up a small number of times. The chain links TRBV5-6 to TRBJ2-3; 8 bases are a match to TRBD1. Germline assignment: CDR1 SGHDT and CDR2 YYEEEE. The CDR3 runs to 17 residues. With V trimmed by 1 base and J by 2 bases, 9 bases remained unmatched. CDR3 DNA: TGTGCCAGCAGCTTGAGGGTTCGGACAGGGCTCACAGATACGCAGTATTTT. Protein product: CASSLRVRTGLTDTQYF.

The V gene is TRBV9, the J gene TRBJ2-1; D perhaps matches TRBD1 (6 bases). V lost 0 bases to trimming and J lost 0 bases, with 16 bases between them. Looked up from germline, CDR1 is SGDLS and CDR2 is YYNGEE. The CDR3 totals 18 residues. CDR3 sequence (DNA): TGTGCCAGCAGCGTAGTTGGGGGCGATCAGAGCTCCTACAATGAGCAGTTCTTC. Translating it yields CASSVVGGDQSSYNEQFF.

This rearrangement joins TRBV25-1 to TRBJ2-2; 7 positions match TRBD1. J gave up 3 bases and V 3 bases, and 7 bases lay outside the gene matches. The CDR3 loop spans 16 amino acids. Germline V CDR1 and CDR2: MGHDK, SYGVNS. CDR3 DNA sequence: TGTGCCAGCAGTGATGGTAGCAGGGGGTACACCGGGGAGCTGTTTTTT. Its protein product is CASSDGSRGYTGELFF.

The V gene is TRBV28, the J gene TRBJ1-1, with D possibly being TRBD1 (5 bases). Germline CDR1 reads MDHEN; CDR2 reads SYDVKM. The length of the CDR3 is 16 residues. The V end was cut by 8 bases, the J end by 0 bases, with 19 bases between. CDR3 bases: TGTGCCAGCGGATCGTTCTCAGGGTTCATGAACACTGAAGCTTTCTTT. Translating gives CASGSFSGFMNTEAFF.

This clonotype has just a few counts. The V call is TRBV11-2, the J call TRBJ2-5, with 10 nucleotides matching TRBD2. Trimming at V came to 6 bases and at J to 2 bases, leaving 6 bases not matched to a gene. CDR1 is SGHAT and CDR2 is FQNNGV in the germline V gene. The CDR3 runs 15 residues. The chain's CDR3 is CASSPSGGEQETQYF. CDR3 DNA sequence: TGTGCCAGCAGTCCTAGCGGGGGAGAGCAAGAGACCCAGTACTTC.

The rearrangement uses TRBV10-3 and TRBJ1-1, with D perhaps TRBD1 (6 bases). CDR1 is ENHRY and CDR2 is SYGVKD in the germline V gene. The CDR3 loop spans 14 amino acids. Between the trimmed V and J ends, which lost 7 bases and 1 base, there was a span of 13 bases. The chain's CDR3 is CAITADSRNTEAFF. The CDR3 DNA is TGTGCCATCACTGCGGACAGCCGGAACACTGAAGCTTTCTTT.

In this sample, this clonotype turned up once. The chain combines TRBV6-5 with TRBJ1-1; D gene unclear. CDR1 and CDR2 from the germline V gene are MNHEY and SVGAGI. With 6 bases removed from V and 0 bases from J, the gap between germline ends came to 11 bases. The CDR3 is 14 amino acids. In DNA form, the CDR3 reads TGTGCCAGCAGGTCCCTGACACTGAACACTGAAGCTTTCTTT. Its protein is CASRSLTLNTEAFF.

In its sample, this clonotype was seen a few times. This rearrangement joins TRBV7-2 to TRBJ1-2; D unresolved. The germline CDR1 and CDR2 sequences are SGHTA and FQGNSA. This CDR3 has 15 residues. The V end was cut by 2 bases, the J end by 1 base, with 11 bases between. The CDR3 region is CASSLNEGINYGYTF. CDR3 bases: TGTGCCAGCAGCTTAAATGAAGGCATTAACTATGGCTACACCTTC.

The sample holds a few counts of this clonotype. The V gene is TRBV7-8, the J gene TRBJ1-4; weak D call: TRBD1 (6 bases). The V end lost 5 bases, the J end lost 7 bases, and 20 bases lay between the germline ends. This CDR3 contains 16 residues. CDR1 and CDR2 (germline): SGHVS, FQNEAQ. The CDR3 nucleotides are TGTGCCAGCAGCCCAGTGGCGGGGGGCCTGGGTGAAAAACTGTTTTTT. It yields the protein CASSPVAGGLGEKLFF.

In this sample, this clonotype turned up a few times. The chain uses TRBV5-1 and TRBJ1-2; 10 positions agree with TRBD1. Germline V gives CDR1 SGHRS, CDR2 YFSETQ. This CDR3 is built from 15 residues. J gave up 4 bases and V 4 bases, and 7 bases lay outside the gene matches. The CDR3 sequence: CASSPRQGATYGYTF. The CDR3 DNA sequence: TGCGCCAGCAGCCCAAGACAGGGGGCGACCTATGGCTACACCTTC.

In the case of this clonotype: A much more abundant neighbour one base away suggests this may be a read error. The CDR3 sequence is CASSWTGGWMDEQYF. CDR3 sequence (DNA): TGCGCCAGCAGCTGGACAGGGGGATGGATGGATGAGCAGTACTTC. The gene calls are TRBV5-1 and TRBJ2-5; 10 nucleotides align to TRBD1. V shed 3 bases and J 11 bases; nucleotides not matched to a gene: 13. The germline V gene has CDR1 SGHRS and CDR2 YFSETQ. CDR3 size: 15 residues.

This chain uses TRBV13 with TRBJ1-5; a possible D gene is TRBD1 (6 bases). This CDR3 spans 15 amino acids. V gave up 2 bases and J gave up 1 base, with 9 bases separating them. Germline V lookup: CDR1 PRHDT, CDR2 FYEKMQ (reference sequence). The CDR3: CASSLRGESNQPQHF. DNA of the CDR3: TGTGCCAGCAGCTTAAGGGGGGAAAGCAATCAGCCCCAGCATTTT.

Regarding this clonotype: A read error may produce the germline difference seen at one junction end. The genes are TRBV4-1 and TRBJ2-1; perhaps TRBD2 as D (6 bases). CDR3 size: 15 residues. The germline V gene has CDR1 MGHRA and CDR2 YSYEKL. The CDR3 region has the DNA TGCGCCATAGGGGCTAGCGCGAGCTCCTGCAATGAGCAGTTCTTC. The encoded protein is CAIGASASSCNEQFF.

The chain carries TRBV6-2 or TRBV6-3 and TRBJ1-5, with unresolved D. CDR1 is MNHEY, CDR2 SVGEGT, per germline. The CDR3 length is 15 residues. Trimming stripped 0 bases from V and 3 bases from J, with 9 bases between. Here the CDR3 reads CASSYSGVPNQPQHF. DNA of the CDR3: TGTGCCAGCAGTTACTCCGGGGTACCCAATCAGCCCCAGCATTTT.

This rearrangement joins TRBV5-5 to TRBJ2-2; D unresolved. Per germline, CDR1 SGHKS and CDR2 YYEKEE (reference sequence). Trimming took off 2 bases at V and 8 bases at J, with 13 bases between the two ends. The CDR3 extends over 14 amino acids. The CDR3 nucleotides are TGTGCCAGCAGCTTTTACGACAAGACAGGGGAGCTGTTTTTT. Protein product: CASSFYDKTGELFF.

V and J are TRBV20-1 and TRBJ2-5; no clear D. Between the trimmed V and J ends, which lost 5 bases and 2 bases, there was a span of 9 bases. The CDR3 is 12 amino acids. Per germline, CDR1 DFQATT and CDR2 SNEGSKA (reference sequence). The CDR3 sequence: CSAPQTQETQYF. The CDR3 DNA follows: TGCAGTGCTCCACAAACACAAGAGACCCAGTACTTC.

This clonotype was detected a few times. This sequence joins TRBV4-3 and TRBJ2-3; D is possibly TRBD2 (6 bases). CDR3 length: 15 residues. Germline V gene lookup returns CDR1 LGHNA and CDR2 YSLEER. The V end lost 5 bases, the J end lost 0 bases, and 12 bases lay between the germline ends. The CDR3 coding sequence is TGCGCCAGCAGCAGGGGTGGGACTAGCACAGATACGCAGTATTTT. Its protein product is CASSRGGTSTDTQYF.

This chain joins TRBV7-2 and TRBJ1-1; D is unresolved. The germline V gene has CDR1 SGHTA and CDR2 FQGNSA. Deletions cut 1 base from V and 9 bases from J, with 12 bases between. This CDR3 is built from 13 residues. The CDR3 region has the DNA TGTGCCAGCAGCTTAGGTTTTTCTGGAAAAGCTTTCTTT. Its translation: CASSLGFSGKAFF.

Ten or more counts support this clonotype. This rearrangement joins TRBV12-3 or TRBV12-4 to TRBJ2-7; D call uncertain. This CDR3 comprises 15 residues. Trimming took off 5 bases at V and 2 bases at J, with 16 bases between the two ends. In nucleotides, the CDR3 is TGTGCCAGCAGTACTCACTGGGCAGACCCCTACGAGCAGTACTTC. Translation: CASSTHWADPYEQYF.

This chain uses TRBV7-9 with TRBJ2-7; the D gene is possibly TRBD1 (6 bases). Trimming shortened V by 3 bases and J by 7 bases, and 16 bases separated the two germline ends. Germline V CDR1 and CDR2: SEHNR, FQNEAQ (reference sequence). The CDR3 runs 14 residues. The CDR3 sequence: CASSLRTERNEQYF. CDR3 in DNA: TGTGCCAGCAGCTTGAGGACAGAGCGCAATGAGCAGTACTTC.

This clonotype was observed once. The gene calls are TRBV6-2 or TRBV6-3 and TRBJ2-7; 9 nucleotides agree with TRBD1. Losses at the gene ends were 4 bases for V and 2 bases for J; bases not matched to a gene: 3. This CDR3 is 14 amino acids long. Germline V gives CDR1 MNHEY, CDR2 SVGEGT. The CDR3 sequence is CASSSDRGAYEQYF. CDR3 DNA sequence: TGTGCCAGCAGTTCGGACAGGGGAGCCTACGAGCAGTACTTC.

The chain joins TRBV7-9 to TRBJ2-3; 13 bases fit TRBD2. Germline-derived CDR1 and CDR2 are SEHNR and FQNEAQ (reference sequence). This CDR3 is 18 amino acids long. Trimming cost V 5 bases and J 3 bases; bases outside gene matches: 11. As DNA, the CDR3 is TGTGCCAGCAGCCCGACTAGCGGGGGGTTATGGAGAACAGATACGCAGTATTTT. It translates to CASSPTSGGLWRTDTQYF.

This chain connects TRBV7-8 to TRBJ2-4; tentative D call: TRBD1 (5 bases). Germline V gene sequence: CDR1 SGHVS, CDR2 FQNEAQ. The CDR3 sequence is 14 residues long. Trimming stripped 1 base from V and 6 bases from J, with 10 bases between. The DNA for the CDR3 is TGTGCCAGCAGCTTAGATAGGCAGGGAAACATTCAGTACTTC. This encodes CASSLDRQGNIQYF.

The rearrangement uses TRBV15 and TRBJ1-4; TRBD1 is a possible D gene (5 bases). The CDR3 length is 12 residues. Germline V gene data show CDR1 as LNHNV and CDR2 as YYDKDF (reference sequence). Trimming stripped 10 bases from V and 6 bases from J, with 12 bases between. The CDR3 region is CAIRSTDEKLFF. The CDR3 region has the DNA TGTGCCATCAGGTCGACAGATGAAAAACTGTTTTTT.

This clonotype was observed a handful of times. The gene calls are TRBV7-9 and TRBJ1-4; TRBD1 aligns across 7 bases. This CDR3 has 12 amino acids. The V and J ends lost 4 bases and 11 bases, in that order; junction bases with no gene match: 4. The germline V gene has CDR1 SEHNR and CDR2 FQNEAQ (reference sequence). CDR3 nucleotides: TGTGCCAGCAGCTCTACAGGGGACAAACTGTTTTTT. Translation: CASSSTGDKLFF.

The chain has TRBV2 and TRBJ2-5, with D perhaps TRBD1 or TRBD2 (5 bases each). The V gene's germline CDR1 is SNHLY and CDR2 FYNNEI. V gave up 11 bases and J gave up 5 bases, with 24 bases separating them. The CDR3 contains 15 residues. The CDR3 coding sequence is TGTGCCCAGCAGTATCTGGGGGATAGAGAGGAGACCCAGTACTTC. It specifies CAQQYLGDREETQYF.

V is TRBV12-3 or TRBV12-4 and J is TRBJ1-6, with D possibly matching TRBD1 (6 bases). Deletions cut 4 bases from V and 7 bases from J, with 11 bases between. CDR3 length equals 14 residues. The CDR3 protein is CASSWVGQNSPLHF. The CDR3 nucleotides read TGTGCCAGCAGTTGGGTCGGACAGAATTCACCCCTCCACTTT.

This chain links TRBV5-4 with TRBJ2-3; 11 nucleotides line up with TRBD2. J lost 4 bases, V lost 4 bases, and 11 bases had no gene match. The CDR3 is made up of 17 amino acids. Per the germline V gene, CDR1 is SGHNT and CDR2 is YYREEE (reference sequence). The CDR3 spells CASSPRSLAGGSDTQYF. The CDR3 region has the DNA TGTGCCAGCAGCCCGCGAAGCCTAGCGGGGGGCTCAGATACGCAGTATTTT.